Below are 10 T cell receptor beta chains sequenced from a single sample in a study of shared clonotypes between healthy human individuals. Repertoires were generated with immunoSEQ multiplex PCR, while TCRdb's copy carries only in-frame clones and drops some. The repertoire holds roughly 1 million clones, about 75% seen once, with about 1.5% in the top ten. The source material was memory CD4+ T cells sorted from blood. Subset specified: CD45RA-negative fraction. The source of these receptors is a man younger than 35 in good health.

V is TRBV27 and J is TRBJ2-7, with TRBD1 as a possible D gene (5 bases). This CDR3 contains 14 residues. V dropped 8 bases and J dropped 5 bases, with 19 bases sitting between them. In germline, CDR1 is MNHEY, CDR2 SMNVEV (reference sequence). The CDR3 region has the DNA TGTGCCAGCGCTTATGGGGCGGTTCTGGACGAGCAGTACTTC. Amino acid sequence: CASAYGAVLDEQYF.

The chain uses TRBV28 and TRBJ1-5; 9 positions agree with TRBD1. The CDR3 extends over 15 amino acids. Trimming cost V 5 bases and J 5 bases; bases outside gene matches: 7. CDR1 is MDHEN and CDR2 is SYDVKM in the germline V gene. Here the CDR3 DNA reads TGTGCCAGCAGTACCCGGGACAGGGTTTATCAGCCCCAGCATTTT. It is translated as CASSTRDRVYQPQHF. The full variable domain, with the rest looked up from reference TRBV28 and TRBJ1-5, is DVKVTQSSRYLVKRTGEKVFLECVQDMDHENMFWYRQDPGLGLRLIYFSYDVKMKEKGDIPEGYSVSREKKERFSLILESASTNQTSMYLCASSTRDRVYQPQHFGDGTRLSIL.

This clone was picked up one time. The chain joins TRBV10-3 to TRBJ1-6; D perhaps matches TRBD1 (6 bases). The CDR3 consists of 13 residues. Germline CDR1 and CDR2: ENHRY and SYGVKD. In DNA, the CDR3 is TGTGGGAGCCGAGGGGGATATAATTCACCCCTCCACTTT. This sequence encodes CGSRGGYNSPLHF.

The chain has TRBV28 and TRBJ1-5; the match to TRBD1 covers 8 bases. Losses at the gene ends were 5 bases for V and 3 bases for J; bases not matched to a gene: 3. Germline V gene data show CDR1 as MDHEN and CDR2 as SYDVKM. The CDR3 extends over 14 amino acids. The CDR3: CASSGQGSNQPQHF. CDR3 coding DNA: TGTGCCAGCAGTGGACAGGGTTCCAATCAGCCCCAGCATTTT.

The rearrangement joins TRBV29-1 to TRBJ1-4; 7 nucleotides match TRBD1. Germline CDR1 SQVTM, CDR2 ANQGSEA. Trimming cost V 3 bases and J 12 bases; bases outside gene matches: 7. The CDR3 runs to 12 residues. This CDR3 is CSVDGPTGELFF. DNA of the CDR3: TGCAGCGTTGATGGCCCCACAGGGGAACTGTTTTTT.

The chain couples TRBV2 to TRBJ1-5; a possible D gene is TRBD1 (5 bases). The CDR3 extends over 13 amino acids. The germline V gene has CDR1 SNHLY and CDR2 FYNNEI. The V end was cut by 4 bases, the J end by 6 bases, with 10 bases between. CDR3 nucleotides: TGTGCCAGCAGTGTGGAGGGGCTTCAGCCCCAGCATTTT. Its translation is CASSVEGLQPQHF.

The chain links TRBV6-5 to TRBJ1-2, with 10 bases that match TRBD1. Germline assignment: CDR1 MNHEY and CDR2 SVGAGI. This CDR3 contains 13 residues. V trimming: 6 bases; J trimming: 6 bases; junction bases outside the gene matches: 4. The CDR3 sequence is CASSRQGADGYTF. CDR3 in DNA: TGTGCCAGCAGCCGACAGGGGGCGGATGGCTACACCTTC.

The CDR3 sequence is CASSYPGGNQPQHF. CDR3 DNA sequence: TGTGCCAGCAGTTACCCGGGTGGTAATCAGCCCCAGCATTTT. The rearrangement links TRBV6-6 to TRBJ1-5; D unresolved. The CDR3 is made up of 14 amino acids. Germline CDR1 reads MNHNY; CDR2 reads SVGAGI (reference sequence). V was trimmed by 2 bases and J by 4 bases, leaving 9 bases between them.

There are many counts of this clone. Different DNA sequences within this sample yield the same CDR3. The chain carries TRBV18 and TRBJ1-5; 10 nucleotides line up with TRBD1. CDR1 KGHSH and CDR2 LQKENI come from the germline V gene. Trimming at V came to 3 bases and at J to 2 bases, leaving 1 base not matched to a gene. The CDR3 has 15 residues. The CDR3 region is CASSPDRGGNQPQHF. Written as DNA, the CDR3 is TGTGCCAGCTCACCGGACAGGGGGGGCAATCAGCCCCAGCATTTT.

V gene TRBV9 combines with J gene TRBJ1-4; D gene uncertain. Germline CDR1 SGDLS, CDR2 YYNGEE. Trimming shortened V by 5 bases and J by 5 bases, and 13 bases separated the two germline ends. The CDR3 runs to 14 residues. CDR3 loop: CASSAGIENEKLFF. CDR3 nucleotide sequence: TGTGCCAGCAGTGCCGGGATAGAGAATGAAAAACTGTTTTTT. Complete variable domain (other parts from reference TRBV9 and TRBJ1-4): DSGVTQTPKHLITATGQRVTLRCSPRSGDLSVYWYQQSLDQGLQFLIQYYNGEERAKGNILERFSAQQFPDLHSELNLSSLELGDSALYFCASSAGIENEKLFFGSGTQLSVL.